This record looks at one TCR beta chain sequence and its context. The target antigen is unknown. V gave up 7 bases and J gave up 7 bases, with 14 bases separating them. CDR3 length equals 14 residues. The germline V gene encodes CDR1 SGHTA and CDR2 FQGNSA. Autoimmune disease history or systemic immunosuppression was exclusionary. Data came from immunoSEQ multiplex PCR; TCRdb stores just in-frame clones and leaves some out. The sample includes over 45,000 clones, roughly four fifths of them seen just once. This specimen belongs to a study of OX40 agonist ivuxolimab in advanced cancers. Whole-study results and caveats: Expanded peripheral T cells had an undetermined antigen specificity.

Sequencing was performed on CD4+ or CD8+ T cells sorted from blood, taken in a trial of the OX40 agonist ivuxolimab. This chain links TRBV7-2 with TRBJ1-6, with D possibly matching TRBD1 (5 bases). The TCR was taken from an adult with an advanced solid tumor such as melanoma, head and neck, liver or kidney cancer. The CDR3 sequence: CASTPVGGNSPLHF. The CDR3 bases are TGTGCCAGCACCCCGGTGGGGGGGAATTCACCCCTCCACTTT.